The clone carrying this TCR beta chain was picked up many times. Its antigen is as yet unknown. The sample is drawn from a study of identical twins. Study results and caveats: Because invariant MAIT and iNKT cells could be present, zero-insertion analyses could be partly confounded. Cord blood beta clonotypes present at high abundance carried fewer insertions; no such pattern appeared in memory repertoires. Some out-of-frame alpha sequences were shared by twins, and these showed excess low generation probability.

The CDR3 is made up of 13 amino acids. CDR1 and CDR2 from the germline V gene are MNHNS and SASEGT. V lost 7 bases and J lost 3, with 11 bases in between. After template switching added a universal primer site, the resulting cDNA carried unique molecular identifiers. TCRdb used MiXCR to reprocess the 5' RACE reads, holding one entry per CDR3 protein. The sample holds 270,000 or so distinct CDR3 sequences, about 8.5% seen once. The sample was also linked to a second study, of yellow fever vaccine responses in identical twins.

The TCR comes from a woman aged 18-30 years in good health. Sequencing was carried out using CD8+ T cells sorted from blood. The chain recombines TRBV6-1 with TRBJ2-3, with D uncertain. The CDR3 sequence is CASKVKETDTQYF. The CDR3 nucleotides are TGTGCCAGCAAGGTGAAGGAAACAGATACGCAGTATTTT.